Listed here is a single T cell receptor (beta chain). This sample is part of a study of T cell responses to AZD1222 COVID-19 vaccine. The CDR3 covers 13 residues. V lost 6 bases and J lost 0, with 6 bases in between. CDR1 is LNHDA and CDR2 is SQIVND in the germline V gene (reference sequence). Some clones are missing from TCRdb's copy, which holds only in-frame ones; the method was immunoSEQ multiplex PCR. The profile shows roughly 120,000 clones, 70% to 90% of them singletons. The sequence derives from an adult in good health. The chain combines TRBV19 with TRBJ1-3, with unresolved D. The input for sequencing was peripheral blood, taken on day 0 of AZD1222 vaccination. The CDR3 DNA reads TGTGCCAGTAGGCAGCCCTCTGGAAACACCATATATTTT. Translation: CASRQPSGNTIYF.